Listed below are T cell receptor beta chains from one sample, sequenced in a study of neurological immune-mediated disorders. TCRdb reanalysed the 5' RACE reads using MiXCR and keeps one entry per CDR3 protein. The top ten hold 5.5% to 7% of the sample, which has 35,000 or so distinct CDR3 sequences, about a tenth seen once. The sequencing input was PBMCs. Receptors originate from a woman aged 30 to 39 with HTLV-1-associated myelopathy (HAM/TSP). Both conserved end residues are part of each CDR3. D genes are given only for firm matches. Clone size is given for some rows only: seen once, a few or many times, or a class if the clone is expanded.

clone size	D gene	V gene	J gene	CDR3 protein	CDR3 DNA
NA	TRBD1	TRBV9	TRBJ1-6	CTSSGQAGDSPLHF	TGTACCAGCAGCGGACAGGCTGGGGATTCACCCCTCCACTTT
many	TRBD2	TRBV20-1	TRBJ2-7	CSASGTSGGAVHEQYF	TGCAGTGCTTCCGGGACTAGCGGGGGGGCCGTCCACGAGCAGTACTTC
many	TRBD1	TRBV6-1	TRBJ2-1	CASSQPGGQGRYEQFF	TGTGCCAGCAGTCAACCCGGGGGACAGGGAAGGTATGAGCAGTTCTTC
many	NA	TRBV29-1	TRBJ2-1	CSVGSRGYNEQFF	TGCAGCGTAGGGAGCAGGGGCTACAATGAGCAGTTCTTC
many	NA	TRBV5-8	TRBJ1-5	CASSLRSTGYGQPQHF	TGTGCCAGCAGCCTAAGATCGACAGGTTACGGTCAGCCCCAGCATTTT
many	TRBD1	TRBV6-5	TRBJ1-1	CASWGQENTEAFF	TGTGCCAGCTGGGGACAGGAGAACACTGAAGCTTTCTTT
many	NA	TRBV12-3/TRBV12-4	TRBJ1-2	CASSATQGGGYTF	TGTGCCAGCAGTGCGACACAGGGAGGCGGCTACACCTTC
many	NA	TRBV7-7	TRBJ2-2	CASSLASGAVGTGELFF	TGTGCCAGCAGCTTAGCCTCAGGGGCAGTGGGGACCGGGGAGCTGTTTTTT
few	NA	TRBV18	TRBJ2-3	CASSPSRDTMTDTQYF	TGTGCCAGCTCACCTTCGAGGGACACGATGACAGATACGCAGTATTTT
many	NA	TRBV13	TRBJ2-6	CASSLEKFGANVLTF	TGTGCCAGCAGCTTAGAAAAGTTCGGGGCCAACGTCCTGACTTTC
many	NA	TRBV20-1	TRBJ1-2	CSARDVGGNGYTF	TGCAGTGCTAGAGATGTAGGGGGTAATGGCTACACCTTC
many	NA	TRBV6-4	TRBJ2-3	CASSDGREPDTQYF	TGTGCCAGCAGTGACGGAAGGGAACCGGATACGCAGTATTTT
many	NA	TRBV3-1	TRBJ2-1	CASSAGGASYNEQFF	TGTGCCAGCAGCGCCGGAGGGGCATCCTACAATGAGCAGTTCTTC
many	NA	TRBV5-1	TRBJ1-4	CASSSQGTHEKLFF	TGCGCCAGCAGCTCCCAGGGGACTCATGAAAAACTGTTTTTT
many	NA	TRBV20-1	TRBJ2-1	CSAHPPRGLYNEQFF	TGCAGTGCTCACCCCCCCAGGGGCTTGTACAATGAGCAGTTCTTC
NA	NA	TRBV12-3/TRBV12-4	TRBJ1-5	CASRKSHSNQPQHF	TGTGCCAGCAGGAAGTCCCATAGCAATCAGCCCCAGCATTTT
many	NA	TRBV5-8	TRBJ2-1	CASRPGSVSYNEQFF	TGTGCCAGCAGACCGGGCTCAGTCTCCTACAATGAGCAGTTCTTC
NA	NA	TRBV11-2	TRBJ1-2	CASSFYICSASRDRILNYGYTF	NA
NA	NA	TRBV19	TRBJ1-2	CASSIARTAASGYTF	TGTGCCAGTAGTATAGCCCGGACAGCTGCTTCCGGCTACACCTTC
NA	TRBD2	TRBV5-1	TRBJ2-2	CASSPPAGGNTVELFF	TGCGCCAGCAGCCCCCCAGCGGGGGGTAACACCGTTGAGCTGTTTTTT
many	NA	TRBV12-3/TRBV12-4	TRBJ2-2	CASSLGFTGELFF	TGTGCCAGCAGTTTAGGGTTCACCGGGGAGCTGTTTTTT
many	TRBD2	TRBV5-1	TRBJ2-1	CASSPRTSFHEQFF	TGCGCCAGCAGCCCCCGGACTAGCTTCCATGAGCAGTTCTTC
many	TRBD1	TRBV4-2	TRBJ2-7	CASSLTDRGTYEQYF	TGTGCCAGCAGCCTCACGGACAGGGGAACCTACGAGCAGTACTTC
NA	TRBD2	TRBV20-1	TRBJ2-1	CSARALAGAHNEQFF	TGCAGTGCTAGAGCACTAGCGGGGGCCCACAATGAGCAGTTCTTC
many	NA	TRBV18	TRBJ2-5	CASSPGGQETQYF	TGTGCCAGCTCACCAGGAGGGCAAGAGACCCAGTACTTC
many	NA	TRBV5-1	TRBJ2-7	CASSQTSTYEQYF	TGCGCCAGCAGCCAGACTAGTACCTACGAGCAGTACTTC
many	NA	TRBV20-1	TRBJ1-2	CSAVKPGAENYGYTF	TGCAGTGCCGTAAAACCAGGGGCCGAGAACTATGGCTACACCTTC
many	NA	TRBV29-1	TRBJ2-1	CSVEVMGPSPWYNEQFF	TGCAGCGTTGAAGTCATGGGCCCATCCCCCTGGTACAATGAGCAGTTCTTC
many	NA	TRBV27	TRBJ1-1	CASSLVGRGVPEAFF	TGTGCCAGCAGTTTGGTTGGCAGGGGTGTCCCTGAAGCTTTCTTT
many	TRBD1	TRBV20-1	TRBJ1-5	CSAVDHLKGTGGNQPQHF	TGCAGTGCTGTCGACCACCTAAAGGGGACAGGGGGAAATCAGCCCCAGCATTTT
many	NA	TRBV7-8	TRBJ2-1	CASSSLGGEQFF	TGTGCCAGCAGCTCCTTAGGCGGTGAGCAGTTCTTC
NA	NA	TRBV11-3	TRBJ1-2	CASSARDPGGYTF	TGTGCCAGCAGCGCGAGGGATCCGGGTGGCTACACCTTC
many	TRBD2	TRBV6-4	TRBJ2-3	CASSDHSGGGTDTQYF	TGTGCCAGCAGTGACCATAGCGGGGGCGGCACAGATACGCAGTATTTT
many	NA	TRBV5-1	TRBJ1-1	CASLGVGTEAFF	TGCGCCAGCCTGGGGGTGGGCACTGAAGCTTTCTTT
many	NA	TRBV5-1	TRBJ1-2	CASSVRGDGYTF	TGCGCCAGCAGCGTAAGGGGGGACGGCTACACCTTC
NA	NA	TRBV6-1	TRBJ2-7	CASWAPGLSYEQYF	TGTGCCAGCTGGGCGCCGGGACTTAGCTACGAGCAGTACTTC
many	NA	TRBV20-1	TRBJ2-3	CSASGGGGTQYF	TGCAGTGCTAGTGGTGGTGGGGGGACGCAGTATTTT
many	NA	TRBV29-1	TRBJ1-1	CSVESSEREAFF	TGCAGCGTTGAGTCGAGTGAGAGAGAAGCTTTCTTT
many	NA	TRBV7-8	TRBJ1-1	CASSLSWGSNTEAFF	TGTGCCAGCAGCTTATCCTGGGGCTCGAACACTGAAGCTTTCTTT
NA	NA	TRBV5-1	TRBJ1-3	CASSRYSGIGNTIYF	TGCGCCAGCAGCCGGTACAGTGGTATTGGAAACACCATATATTTT
many	TRBD1	TRBV30	TRBJ1-2	CAWSRTGAQLRLFGYTF	TGTGCCTGGAGCCGCACAGGGGCCCAACTGAGGTTATTTGGCTACACCTTC
many	NA	TRBV5-1	TRBJ2-3	CASSLVSSGAADTQYF	TGCGCCAGCAGCTTGGTGTCCTCCGGGGCGGCAGATACGCAGTATTTT
many	TRBD1	TRBV6-1	TRBJ1-2	CASSEEPRGLDGYTF	TGTGCCAGCAGTGAAGAACCCAGGGGGCTTGATGGCTACACCTTC
many	TRBD1	TRBV24-1	TRBJ2-7	CATSDNRQGNYEQYF	TGTGCCACCAGTGACAATCGACAGGGGAATTACGAGCAGTACTTC
many	NA	TRBV20-1	TRBJ2-3	CSSRGSADTQYF	TGCAGTTCCAGGGGAAGCGCAGATACGCAGTATTTT
many	NA	TRBV15	TRBJ1-1	CATSRGEGTEAFF	TGTGCCACCAGCAGAGGAGAGGGCACTGAAGCTTTCTTT
NA	NA	TRBV3-1	TRBJ2-7	CASSRAQGGSSYEQYF	TGTGCCAGCAGCCGGGCCCAGGGCGGATCATCCTACGAGCAGTACTTC
many	TRBD1	TRBV20-1	TRBJ2-7	CSARDRWTGDEQYF	TGCAGTGCTAGAGATCGCTGGACAGGGGACGAGCAGTACTTC
many	NA	TRBV20-1	TRBJ1-6	CSARASGENSPLHF	TGCAGTGCTAGAGCCTCGGGGGAGAATTCACCCCTCCACTTT
NA	TRBD1	TRBV24-1	TRBJ1-5	CATSDPRQGNQPQHF	TGTGCCACCAGTGATCCCCGACAGGGGAATCAACCCCAGCATTTT
few	TRBD1	TRBV20-1	TRBJ1-6	CSARDSRDSPDSLHF	TGCAGTGCTAGGGATTCCAGGGACAGCCCCGATTCCCTCCACTTT
many	NA	TRBV20-1	TRBJ2-1	CSAVRDVSSYNEQFF	TGCAGTGCCGTCCGAGACGTAAGCTCCTACAATGAGCAGTTCTTC
NA	NA	TRBV18	TRBJ1-1	CASFTTVNTEAFF	TGTGCCAGCTTTACTACAGTGAACACTGAAGCTTTCTTT
NA	NA	TRBV27	TRBJ1-1	CANSGLNRCRTEAFF	TGTGCCAACAGCGGACTGAATCGGTGCCGGACTGAAGCTTTCTTT
many	TRBD1	TRBV5-6	TRBJ1-2	CASTRTGQSRYTF	TGTGCCAGCACCCGAACGGGACAGTCGCGCTACACCTTC
many	NA	TRBV20-1	TRBJ1-3	CSARYRAGNTIYF	TGCAGTGCTAGGTACAGGGCTGGAAACACCATATATTTT
medium-sized	NA	TRBV15	TRBJ2-7	CATSSGSDGAYEQYF	TGTGCCACCAGCAGCGGTTCCGATGGAGCCTACGAGCAGTACTTC
many	TRBD1	TRBV5-1	TRBJ1-1	CASSSGQEYTEAFF	TGCGCCAGCAGCTCCGGACAGGAATACACTGAAGCTTTCTTT
many	NA	TRBV5-1	TRBJ2-1	CASSFRGPAGDLSYNEQFF	TGCGCCAGCAGCTTCAGGGGGCCAGCGGGGGATCTCTCCTACAATGAGCAGTTCTTC